This T cell receptor (beta chain) was identified during a study of cytomegalovirus exposure and HLA in healthy donors. As for the study in general: Among the 300 to 500 donors who were genotyped, about 84% fell in the genetic ancestry cluster that is associated with self-reported Caucasian donors. Study-wide findings and caveats: HLA-A and HLA-B allele assignments for most subjects were reportedly predicted accurately using TCR beta sequences. The only immune exposure information that was available was CMV serostatus. Later on, a genetic analysis was performed. It linked a missense variant in DCLRE1C with V- and J-gene trimming of TCR beta.

Comments on this clone: Its target is not known. At one end the junction does not follow the germline gene, possibly because of a read error.

It was with 60 Vbeta and 13 Jbeta primers that the PCR ran. Measured with immunoSEQ multiplex PCR; TCRdb has only the in-frame clones, and not every one. The sample contains about 180,000 clones, 80% of which appear only once. Sequencing was carried out using PBMCs. The TCR was taken from a man aged 40-49 years in good health and CMV-seronegative.

The chain's CDR3 is CASSSLGGSNEQYF. CDR3 bases: TGTGCCAGCAGCTCCCTAGGGGGCTCCAACGAGCAGTACTTC. J is TRBJ2-7 and V is TRBV7-7; 7 bases line up with TRBD1. CDR3 length: 14 amino acids. Germline CDR1 is SSHAT and CDR2 is FNYEAQ (reference sequence).